This T cell receptor beta chain came from a study of blood T cell repertoires in COVID-19. Study in general: T cells, B-cell-depleted T cells, or PBMCs supplied cDNA or gDNA.

The CDR3 totals 16 residues. Per germline, CDR1 MGHRA and CDR2 YSYEKL. Trimming left V 2 bases short and J 4 bases short, with 17 bases between. In the study's own analysis: Researchers report that nucleated cell counts were estimated from reference gene primer amplification. The assay was immunoSEQ multiplex PCR, and TCRdb's table has in-frame clones only and misses some. That table is the source of V, J and clone size, and D and trimming were worked out from the DNA. The sample carries about 210,000 clones, around 80% recorded once. Sequencing input: peripheral blood. The rearrangement uses TRBV4-1 and TRBJ1-2; D call uncertain. The sequence was obtained from a man in his fifties with active or convalescent COVID-19. The CDR3 loop reads CASSQTLVTASYGYTF. CDR3 bases: TGCGCCAGCAGCCAAACCCTAGTAACGGCTAGCTATGGCTACACCTTC.